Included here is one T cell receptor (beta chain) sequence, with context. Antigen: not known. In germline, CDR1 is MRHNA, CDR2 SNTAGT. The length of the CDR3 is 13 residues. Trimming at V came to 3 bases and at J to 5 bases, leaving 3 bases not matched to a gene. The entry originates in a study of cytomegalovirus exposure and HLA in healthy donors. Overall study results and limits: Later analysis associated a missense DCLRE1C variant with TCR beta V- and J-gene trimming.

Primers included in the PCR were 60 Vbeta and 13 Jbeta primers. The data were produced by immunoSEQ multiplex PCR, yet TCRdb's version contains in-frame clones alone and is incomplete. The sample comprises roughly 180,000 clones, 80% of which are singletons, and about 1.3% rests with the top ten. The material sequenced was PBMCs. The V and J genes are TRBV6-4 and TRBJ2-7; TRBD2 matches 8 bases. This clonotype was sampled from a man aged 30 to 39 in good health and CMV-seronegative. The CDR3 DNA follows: TGTGCCAGCAGTGATATAGCGGGGAACGAGCAGTACTTC. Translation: CASSDIAGNEQYF.